Sequencing of this T cell receptor (beta chain) was carried out in a study of PD-1 blockade in classical Hodgkin lymphoma (TCRdb year 2020). For context, the study as a whole: The study used TCR beta sequencing and CyTOF to define a peripheral blood immune signature of response to PD-1 blockade in classical Hodgkin lymphoma.

Note on this clone: Its antigen has not been determined. No qualities accompany the bases; no much larger clone lies one base away.

The investigation overall reported the following: The study was limited to a single clinical trial cohort, and causes of repertoire differences, possibly disease activity or prior therapy, remained undefined. Baseline TCR diversity was reported as lower in newly diagnosed patients than in healthy donors, and lower still in relapsed/refractory patients.

Taken from cysteine to phenylalanine, the CDR3 has 12 residues. Only the CDR3 part of the read is kept: 36 bases, read in frame from the first base. V was cut back by 2 bases and J by 3 bases, leaving a gap of 4 bases between them. As encoded in the germline V gene, CDR1 is MDHEN while CDR2 is SYDVKM. Reading the label with the study, this specimen's time point is: newly diagnosed, previously untreated cHL patient sample. As a comparison group for the relapsed/refractory trial patients, PBMCs from patients with newly diagnosed, previously untreated classical Hodgkin lymphoma were sequenced. Peripheral blood was collected in 8 mL Vacutainer Cell Preparation Tubes, from which PBMCs were isolated by centrifugation and then cryopreserved. Genomic DNA was isolated using the Qiagen DNeasy kit from unsorted PBMCs as well as from negatively selected CD4+ and CD8+ fractions. Amplification of TCR beta CDR3 regions was done by immunoSEQ multiplex PCR with primers that anneal to V and J segments. Amplification bias was minimized using a synthetic immune receptor repertoire, and residual bias was removed computationally after sequencing. The authors processed their data as follows. Repertoire diversity was quantified as the Shannon entropy index using custom Python scripts. The unsorted, CD4+ and CD8+ repertoires were each analyzed separately, with the exception of combined analyses, where CD4+ and CD8+ sequences were merged in silico. Entries here come from immuneACCESS through TCRdb and include only in-frame sequences with V and J called. Some clones fail to appear in such tables; in the studies checked, an unresolved V gene covers under half of the shortfall, and the cause of the remainder is unknown. V and J calls and clone size come straight from that table; D and trimming were deduced from the DNA. The sample records some 70,000 clones, 93% of which are singletons. Over 2.5% of the sample goes to the ten largest clones.

The sequence joins TRBV28 to TRBJ2-5; the D gene identity is not certain. The TCR was taken from a human donor with classical Hodgkin lymphoma. The sequenced sample was peripheral blood mononuclear cells (PBMCs). Here the CDR3 is given as CASSLSEETQYF. The DNA sequence follows: TGTGCCAGCAGTTTAAGCGAAGAGACCCAGTACTTC.